The T cell receptor (beta chain) under discussion was sequenced for a study of naive and memory T cell subsets. Ligated cDNA underwent four rounds of PCR with nested alpha and beta constant region primers and SP2. TCRdb re-derived calls from the 5' RACE reads in MiXCR, one entry per CDR3 protein. The sample has 50,000 to 60,000 distinct CDR3 sequences; 7.6% are singletons. CDR3 length equals 13 residues. The ends were cut back, 2 bases at V and 11 bases at J, with 15 bases in the middle. This clonotype was seen ten or more times. An oligonucleotide containing a UMI was ligated to the 3' end of TCR cDNA.

The rearrangement joins TRBV12-3 or TRBV12-4 to TRBJ1-1; D gene ambiguous. The sequence was collected from a female donor in good health. The CDR3 DNA reads as TGTGCCAGCAGTTTAAGCCACTCAAACCGGGCTTTCTTT. Amino acids: CASSLSHSNRAFF.